Listed here are 32 T cell receptor beta chains from one sample, sequenced in a study of blood T cell repertoires in COVID-19. Clones were sequenced by immunoSEQ multiplex PCR, and TCRdb holds only the in-frame ones, with some missing. Among some 200,000 clones listed, 70% to 90% were seen once. The specimen sequenced was peripheral blood. The source is a woman over 75 with acute or convalescent COVID-19.

The gene calls are TRBV5-1 and TRBJ2-3; D is unclear. The V end lost 1 base, the J end lost 2 bases, and 11 bases lay between the germline ends. Per germline, CDR1 SGHRS and CDR2 YFSETQ. This CDR3 region has 15 residues. The CDR3 loop reads CASSLYGQTTDTQYF. DNA for the CDR3: TGCGCCAGCAGCTTGTATGGGCAGACCACAGATACGCAGTATTTT.

The table lists this clone with a count of one. The V and J genes are TRBV12-3 or TRBV12-4 and TRBJ1-1; D possibly corresponds to TRBD1 (5 bases). The CDR3 is 13 residues long. V shed 5 bases and J shed 4 bases, with 11 bases lying between them. The CDR3 reads CASSKTVGTEAFF. CDR3 nucleotide sequence: TGTGCCAGCAGTAAGACAGTCGGCACTGAAGCTTTCTTT.

This clone has only a few counts. V is TRBV29-1 and J is TRBJ1-2; D uncertain. The V and J ends lost 0 bases and 2 bases respectively, with 10 bases between them. Germline V gives CDR1 SQVTM, CDR2 ANQGSEA. The CDR3 extends over 14 amino acids. The CDR3 DNA reads TGCAGCGTTGAAGATCGGCGGGAGAACTATGGCTACACCTTC. Translated: CSVEDRRENYGYTF. Looking up the rest from reference TRBV29-1 and TRBJ1-2 gives the full variable domain: SAVISQKPSRDICQRGTSLTIQCQVDSQVTMMFWYRQQPGQSLTLIATANQGSEATYESGFVIDKFPISRPNLTFSTLTVSNMSPEDSSIYLCSVEDRRENYGYTFGSGTRLTVV.

This clone was seen only once. The chain couples TRBV5-3 to TRBJ1-3, with 8 nucleotides matching TRBD1. TRBV5-3 is treated as an ORF (open reading frame) with a function not yet certain. CDR3 length equals 16 residues. V lost 1 base and J lost 8; bases outside the gene matches: 11. The CDR3 DNA follows: TGTGCCAGAAGCTTGATGAGGACAGGGTTGGTGTACACCATATATTTT. Translated: CARSLMRTGLVYTIYF.

V and J are TRBV1 and TRBJ2-2; TRBD2, as called in the table, went unchecked against the DNA. TRBV1 is flagged as a pseudogene. This CDR3 is 14 amino acids long. The CDR3 DNA is TGCACCAGCAGCCACGCCGGAGCGGGCGGGGAGCTGTTTTTT. Protein: CTSSHAGAGGELFF.

The gene calls are TRBV2 and TRBJ1-5; the match to TRBD1 covers 12 bases. V was clipped by 6 bases and J by 6 bases; unmatched bases: 3. CDR1 is SNHLY, CDR2 FYNNEI, per germline. This CDR3 spans 14 amino acids. The CDR3 is CASRGQGASQPQHF. CDR3 nucleotide sequence: TGTGCCAGCAGGGGACAGGGGGCAAGTCAGCCCCAGCATTTT. Variable domain in full (rest from reference TRBV2 and TRBJ1-5): EPEVTQTPSHQVTQMGQEVILRCVPISNHLYFYWYRQILGQKVEFLVSFYNNEISEKSEIFDDQFSVERPDGSNFTLKIRSTKLEDSAMYFCASRGQGASQPQHFGDGTRLSIL.

The chain carries TRBV15 and TRBJ2-6; no reliable D call. CDR1 LNHNV and CDR2 YYDKDF come from the germline V gene (reference sequence). This CDR3 spans 13 amino acids. The V end lost 10 bases, the J end lost 0 bases, and 7 bases lay between the germline ends. The CDR3 DNA reads TGTGCCAGCAGGAGCTCTGGGGCCAACGTCCTGACTTTC. Amino acid sequence: CASRSSGANVLTF.

This clone was found once. This chain connects TRBV2 to TRBJ1-1; a possible D gene is TRBD1 (5 bases). Germline V gene sequence: CDR1 SNHLY, CDR2 FYNNEI. The length of the CDR3 is 12 residues. Trimming removed 6 bases from V and 7 bases from J, with 12 bases in between. CDR3 nucleotides: TGTGCCAGCAGCGTGGGGCCATATGAAGCTTTCTTT. As protein: CASSVGPYEAFF.

The chain links TRBV7-2 to TRBJ2-3, with a possible D match to TRBD2 (7 bases). CDR3 length: 15 amino acids. V was cut by 5 bases and J by 5 bases, with 17 bases left in between. Germline V lookup: CDR1 SGHTA, CDR2 FQGNSA. This chain's CDR3 is CASSQWGGQRDTQYF. The CDR3 DNA reads as TGTGCCAGCAGCCAGTGGGGGGGCCAGCGAGATACGCAGTATTTT.

The chain links TRBV19 to TRBJ1-3; weak D call: TRBD1 (5 bases). CDR1 and CDR2 from the germline V gene are LNHDA and SQIVND (reference sequence). The V end was cut by 7 bases, the J end by 0 bases, with 16 bases between. This CDR3 is built from 16 residues. CDR3 in amino acids: CASTAGLTLSGNTIYF. CDR3 DNA: TGTGCCAGTACCGCGGGACTGACCCTCTCTGGAAACACCATATATTTT.

The chain couples TRBV12-5 to TRBJ1-2; weak D call: TRBD1 (5 bases). Germline V gene data show CDR1 as LGHNT and CDR2 as FRNRAP. The CDR3 has 12 amino acids. Trimming shortened V by 7 bases and J by 8 bases, and 14 bases separated the two germline ends. CDR3 coding DNA: TGTGCTAGTGCCCTAACAGGAATCGGCTACACCTTC. It encodes CASALTGIGYTF.

This clone was detected only once. The chain links TRBV30 to TRBJ2-3, with a weak D call TRBD1 (6 bases). Trimming pared 6 bases from V and 1 base from J, leaving 14 bases between. Germline V CDR1 and CDR2: GTSNPN, SVGIG (reference sequence). This CDR3 region has 14 residues. CDR3 nucleotide sequence: TGTGCCTGCAATCCTCGGACAGGCACAGATACGCAGTATTTT. This encodes CACNPRTGTDTQYF.

In nucleotides, the CDR3 is TGTGCCAGCAGCCAAGAAGGGGGCGGGACCTTCCAAGAGACCCAGTACTTC. Protein product: CASSQEGGGTFQETQYF. This chain connects TRBV3-1 (or the pseudogene TRBV3-2) to TRBJ2-5, with D possibly matching TRBD1 (7 bases). Germline loops: CDR1 LGHDT, CDR2 YNNKEL (reference sequence). V was shortened by 0 bases and J by 1 base, with 15 bases between the two germline ends. The CDR3 has 17 amino acids.

The CDR3 DNA is TGTGCCAGCAGTTCTGGGGGGTATGGCTACACCTTC. It is translated as CASSSGGYGYTF. The genes are TRBV6-2 or TRBV6-3 and TRBJ1-2; D might be TRBD1 (5 bases). Trimming left V 4 bases short and J 5 bases short, with 8 bases between. Germline V lookup: CDR1 MNHEY, CDR2 SVGEGT. This CDR3 region has 12 residues.

The CDR3 DNA follows: TGCGCCAGCAGCTTGGGACAGGGGGGAGGCACTGAAGCTTTCTTT. Translating gives CASSLGQGGGTEAFF. This rearrangement joins TRBV5-1 to TRBJ1-1; the match to TRBD1 covers 9 bases. The germline gives CDR1 SGHRS, CDR2 YFSETQ. The CDR3 is 15 residues long. With 0 bases clipped from V and 4 bases from J, the junction kept 4 bases outside the gene matches.

This clone was detected only once. The chain joins TRBV21-1 to TRBJ2-7; the D segment call TRBD1 is taken from the table without a DNA check. TRBV21-1 is assigned pseudogene status. This CDR3 has 15 residues. CDR3 protein: CASSTNRANSYEQYF. CDR3 nucleotides: TGTGCCAGCAGCACGAACAGGGCTAACTCCTACGAGCAGTACTTC.

The count of this clone is one. The chain carries TRBV7-2 and TRBJ1-2; TRBD1 matches at 8 bases. V was clipped by 0 bases and J by 4 bases; unmatched bases: 10. Germline lookup yields CDR1 SGHTA and CDR2 FQGNSA. This CDR3 spans 17 amino acids. The CDR3 DNA sequence: TGTGCCAGCAGCTTAGCGGGGTTAGCAGGGGGCGGCTATGGCTACACCTTC. This gives the protein CASSLAGLAGGGYGYTF. The whole variable domain, filled in from reference TRBV7-2 and TRBJ1-2, reads GAGVSQSPSNKVTEKGKDVELRCDPISGHTALYWYRQSLGQGLEFLIYFQGNSAPDKSGLPSDRFSAERTGGSVSTLTIQRTQQEDSAVYLCASSLAGLAGGGYGYTFGSGTRLTVV.

The rearrangement joins TRBV3-1 (or the pseudogene TRBV3-2) to TRBJ1-4; D might be TRBD1 (6 bases). There are 15 residues in the CDR3. Germline loops: CDR1 LGHDT, CDR2 YNNKEL (reference sequence). The V end lost 4 bases, the J end lost 5 bases, and 14 bases lay between the germline ends. The DNA of the CDR3 is TGTGCCAGCAGCCCGAACCCTACAGGGAATGAAAAACTGTTTTTT. This gives the protein CASSPNPTGNEKLFF.

The V gene is TRBV27, the J gene TRBJ1-1; 10 nucleotides align to TRBD1. V shed 0 bases and J 11 bases; nucleotides not matched to a gene: 6. The CDR3 totals 14 residues. Germline V gives CDR1 MNHEY, CDR2 SMNVEV (reference sequence). The CDR3 is CASSLSGQGRSAFF. The CDR3 DNA reads as TGTGCCAGCAGTTTATCGGGACAGGGGAGGAGTGCTTTCTTT.

The chain employs TRBV2 and TRBJ1-2, with D possibly being TRBD1 (6 bases). The germline gives CDR1 SNHLY, CDR2 FYNNEI. There are 15 residues in the CDR3. V was cut by 5 bases and J by 0 bases, with 13 bases left in between. The CDR3 spells CASSPRQVSNYGYTF. The DNA of the CDR3 is TGTGCCAGCAGTCCCCGACAGGTCTCTAACTATGGCTACACCTTC.

V and J are TRBV4-3 and TRBJ2-3; no firm D call. V lost 1 base to trimming and J lost 7 bases, with 9 bases between them. Germline CDR1 is LGHNA and CDR2 is YSLEER. This CDR3 comprises 13 residues. CDR3 nucleotides: TGCGCCAGCAGCCAAGTCAAGCGACATACGCAGTATTTT. Its translation: CASSQVKRHTQYF.

In its sample, this clone was seen a few times. The gene calls are TRBV9 and TRBJ1-4, with D perhaps TRBD1 (6 bases). This CDR3 is 15 amino acids long. The germline V and J ends were trimmed by 0 bases and 8 bases, with 14 bases remaining between them. Germline CDR1 is SGDLS and CDR2 is YYNGEE. The CDR3 protein is CASSVGRQGNEKLFF. The CDR3 DNA reads TGTGCCAGCAGCGTAGGTCGCCAGGGGAACGAAAAACTGTTTTTT.

The chain is built from TRBV10-3 and TRBJ1-2; the match to TRBD1 covers 12 bases. V trimming: 4 bases; J trimming: 1 base; junction bases outside the gene matches: 10. In germline, CDR1 is ENHRY, CDR2 SYGVKD. The CDR3 totals 18 residues. The CDR3 coding sequence is TGTGCCATCAGTGGGGCCCCGGGACAGGGGGCGGGTAACTATGGCTACACCTTC. Protein sequence: CAISGAPGQGAGNYGYTF.

The chain couples TRBV2 to TRBJ2-2; D gene unclear. This CDR3 comprises 14 residues. The germline V and J ends were trimmed by 8 bases and 0 bases, with 10 bases remaining between them. The germline CDR1 and CDR2 sequences are SNHLY and FYNNEI. The CDR3 DNA follows: TGTGCCAGCTGCAGAGACTCGAACACCGGGGAGCTGTTTTTT. Its protein is CASCRDSNTGELFF.

V gene TRBV27 combines with J gene TRBJ1-6; possible D gene TRBD1, 5 bases. The germline V gene encodes CDR1 MNHEY and CDR2 SMNVEV (reference sequence). The V and J ends lost 11 bases and 8 bases respectively, with 13 bases between them. This CDR3 contains 12 residues. CDR3 residues: CASGGLYSPLHF. CDR3 in DNA: TGTGCCTCGGGGGGTTTGTATTCACCCCTCCACTTT.

The chain has TRBV30 and TRBJ1-6; tentatively, D is TRBD1 (6 bases). The germline V gene encodes CDR1 GTSNPN and CDR2 SVGIG (reference sequence). There are 13 residues in the CDR3. Trimming took 3 bases from V and 9 from J, leaving 12 bases between them. CDR3 sequence reads: CAWRGQGFSPLHF. CDR3 nucleotides: TGTGCCTGGAGGGGGCAGGGGTTTTCACCCCTCCACTTT.

The chain employs TRBV5-1 and TRBJ2-3; D might be TRBD2 (7 bases). The CDR3 contains 14 residues. Germline lookup yields CDR1 SGHRS and CDR2 YFSETQ. Trimming took 6 bases from V and 5 from J, leaving 16 bases between them. Here the CDR3 reads CASTLGGARDTQYF. CDR3 nucleotide sequence: TGCGCCAGCACACTTGGGGGGGCCAGAGATACGCAGTATTTT.

The chain recombines TRBV6-5 with TRBJ1-2; D remains ambiguous. The CDR3 covers 10 residues. The germline V gene encodes CDR1 MNHEY and CDR2 SVGAGI. Trimming shortened V by 11 bases and J by 4 bases, and 8 bases separated the two germline ends. The CDR3 here is CAVGAYGYTF. The CDR3 region has the DNA TGTGCCGTAGGAGCCTATGGCTACACCTTC.

This clone was counted a few times. The gene calls are TRBV14 and TRBJ1-3; no clear D. This CDR3 is built from 15 residues. Trimming took 3 bases from V and 0 from J, leaving 9 bases between them. Per the germline V gene, CDR1 is SGHDN and CDR2 is FVKESK. In nucleotides, the CDR3 is TGTGCCAGCAGCCACGGGTTAAGCTCTGGAAACACCATATATTTT. As protein: CASSHGLSSGNTIYF.

The chain recombines TRBV5-5 with TRBJ1-1; D is unclear. CDR3 size: 12 residues. The V end lost 0 bases, the J end lost 8 bases, and 8 bases lay between the germline ends. Germline loops: CDR1 SGHKS, CDR2 YYEKEE (reference sequence). The CDR3 region has the DNA TGTGCCAGCAGCTTGGTAGGAGAAGAAGCTTTCTTT. It translates to CASSLVGEEAFF.

This clone came up a few times. This sequence joins TRBV27 and TRBJ2-2; 8 nucleotides match TRBD1. The CDR3 runs 12 residues. The trim removed 7 bases at V and 6 bases at J, leaving 1 base unmatched. Germline lookup yields CDR1 MNHEY and CDR2 SMNVEV (reference sequence). CDR3 sequence: CASKTGAGELFF. CDR3 nucleotides: TGTGCCAGCAAGACAGGGGCCGGGGAGCTGTTTTTT.

The genes are TRBV3-1 (or the pseudogene TRBV3-2) and TRBJ2-3; 7 nucleotides agree with TRBD2. With 0 bases clipped from V and 4 bases from J, the junction kept 4 bases outside the gene matches. This CDR3 has 15 amino acids. Germline CDR1 LGHDT, CDR2 YNNKEL (reference sequence). CDR3 in DNA: TGTGCCAGCAGCCAAGAGAGCCTAGCGGCAGATACGCAGTATTTT. Encoded protein: CASSQESLAADTQYF.